Included here is one T cell receptor (beta chain) sequence, with context. The record originates from a study of blood T cell repertoires in COVID-19. Only in-frame clones appear in the TCRdb table, and some are missing; sequencing was by immunoSEQ multiplex PCR. The table shows roughly 200,000 clones, with 80% to 90% occurring only once. The receptor was derived from a woman aged 35 to 49 with acute COVID-19. The sequencing input was PBMCs or T cells enriched from blood (not recorded which).

CDR3 in amino acids: CASSPIQGNTEAFF. The CDR3 coding sequence is TGTGCCAGCAGCCCAATCCAGGGGAACACTGAAGCTTTCTTT. The J gene is TRBJ1-1, the V gene TRBV7-2, with D possibly being TRBD1 (5 bases). V dropped 5 bases and J dropped 1 base, with 11 bases sitting between them. The CDR3 has 14 residues. Germline V CDR1 and CDR2: SGHTA, FQGNSA.